One and the same sample provided the 21 T cell receptor beta chains below, sequenced in a study of blood T cell repertoires in COVID-19. The method was immunoSEQ multiplex PCR; TCRdb's version includes in-frame clones alone and lacks a portion of them. The sample carries about 280,000 clones, approximately 88% recorded once. The sequencing sample was made of PBMCs or T cells enriched from blood (not recorded which). All receptors come from a woman aged 40 to 55 who had recovered from COVID-19.

The chain employs TRBV30 and TRBJ2-7; D remains ambiguous. Per the germline V gene, CDR1 is GTSNPN and CDR2 is SVGIG (reference sequence). V shed 2 bases and J shed 6 bases, with 11 bases lying between them. This CDR3 is 12 amino acids long. CDR3 coding DNA: TGTGCCTGGAGTCTCTATAATGGCGAGCAGTACTTC. It translates to CAWSLYNGEQYF.

A few counts support this clone. J is TRBJ2-2 and V is TRBV6-2 or TRBV6-3; a weak D match, TRBD1 (6 bases). The V and J ends lost 6 bases and 4 bases respectively, with 15 bases between them. The CDR3 has 15 amino acids. Germline loops: CDR1 MNHEY, CDR2 SVGEGT. The CDR3 region is CASSPLQGSTGELFF. CDR3 nucleotide sequence: TGTGCCAGCAGCCCTTTACAGGGATCCACCGGGGAGCTGTTTTTT.

The chain employs TRBV11-2 and TRBJ2-7; D is possibly TRBD2 (6 bases). The V end was cut by 0 bases, the J end by 2 bases, with 11 bases between. Germline V gene lookup returns CDR1 SGHAT and CDR2 FQNNGV. This CDR3 is 15 amino acids long. This CDR3 reads CASSLERGRAYEQYF. The CDR3 bases are TGTGCCAGCAGCTTAGAGCGGGGCCGGGCCTACGAGCAGTACTTC.

CDR3 sequence: CASSLSDSNTEAFF. The CDR3 DNA is TGTGCCAGCAGCTTATCGGACAGCAACACTGAAGCTTTCTTT. This rearrangement joins TRBV7-9 to TRBJ1-1; maybe TRBD1 (6 bases). The CDR3 covers 14 residues. Trimming took off 2 bases at V and 2 bases at J, with 9 bases between the two ends. Germline V gives CDR1 SEHNR, CDR2 FQNEAQ (reference sequence).

The chain links TRBV19 to TRBJ1-1; D is perhaps TRBD1 (5 bases). The V gene lost 7 bases and the J gene lost 1 base, with 10 bases spanning the gap. This CDR3 contains 13 residues. CDR1 and CDR2 (germline): LNHDA, SQIVND (reference sequence). Here the CDR3 reads CASTEDRNTEAFF. In nucleotides, the CDR3 is TGTGCCAGTACCGAAGACAGGAACACTGAAGCTTTCTTT.

This chain joins TRBV29-1 and TRBJ2-1; no clear D gene. CDR3 length: 13 amino acids. Germline V gene data show CDR1 as SQVTM and CDR2 as ANQGSEA. The V end lost 5 bases, the J end lost 8 bases, and 16 bases lay between the germline ends. CDR3 sequence: CSVRRLQIDEQFF. The CDR3 DNA reads TGCAGCGTTAGGAGACTGCAAATCGATGAGCAGTTCTTC.

J is TRBJ2-1 and V is TRBV19; possible D gene TRBD2, 5 bases. There are 11 residues in the CDR3. Germline CDR1 is LNHDA and CDR2 is SQIVND (reference sequence). Trimming removed 5 bases at V and 8 bases at J, with 7 bases between. The CDR3 loop is CASSDGDEQFF. DNA of the CDR3: TGTGCCAGTAGTGACGGGGATGAGCAGTTCTTC.

This clone was found once. The CDR3 DNA reads TGTGCCAGCAGCTTGTCTGAGGGCCAAGAGACCCAGTACTTC. Translating it yields CASSLSEGQETQYF. This chain connects TRBV7-2 to TRBJ2-5; D perhaps matches TRBD2 (5 bases). Deletions cut 3 bases from V and 1 base from J, with 9 bases between. Germline V gives CDR1 SGHTA, CDR2 FQGNSA. This CDR3 region has 14 residues.

This clone came up once. The chain carries TRBV20-1 and TRBJ2-7; D ambiguous. The CDR3 runs 11 residues. The germline CDR1 and CDR2 sequences are DFQATT and SNEGSKA (reference sequence). V shed 6 bases and J shed 6 bases, with 12 bases lying between them. CDR3 bases: TGCAGTGCCACTACGGGTTTCGAGCAGTACTTC. The encoded protein is CSATTGFEQYF.

The rearrangement joins TRBV3-1 (or the pseudogene TRBV3-2) to TRBJ2-7, with 7 bases that match TRBD2. Germline V gene sequence: CDR1 LGHDT, CDR2 YNNKEL (reference sequence). The CDR3 runs to 17 residues. The trim removed 0 bases at V and 6 bases at J, leaving 14 bases unmatched. CDR3 nucleotides: TGTGCCAGCAGCCAAGAAAGAGCTAGCGGCTCCCCCCCCGAGCAGTACTTC. Protein product: CASSQERASGSPPEQYF.

The rearrangement joins TRBV5-4 to TRBJ2-7; D gene unclear. V lost 0 bases, J lost 4 bases, and 11 bases lay in between. The V gene's germline CDR1 is SGHNT and CDR2 YYREEE (reference sequence). This CDR3 is built from 14 residues. CDR3 residues: CASSLAGTVYEQYF. Here the CDR3 DNA reads TGTGCCAGCAGCTTGGCGGGTACGGTTTACGAGCAGTACTTC.

The CDR3 nucleotides are TGTGCCAGCAGGGACAGACAGTCGACTGTTCGTGCCTACACCTTC. Protein product: CASRDRQSTVRAYTF. V usage is TRBV2 and J usage is TRBJ1-2; D is perhaps TRBD1 (6 bases). Between the trimmed V and J ends, which lost 6 bases and 10 bases, there was a span of 24 bases. The CDR3 totals 15 residues. Germline V gene lookup returns CDR1 SNHLY and CDR2 FYNNEI. Looking up the rest from reference TRBV2 and TRBJ1-2 gives the full variable domain: EPEVTQTPSHQVTQMGQEVILRCVPISNHLYFYWYRQILGQKVEFLVSFYNNEISEKSEIFDDQFSVERPDGSNFTLKIRSTKLEDSAMYFCASRDRQSTVRAYTFGSGTRLTVV.

The V call is TRBV5-4, the J call TRBJ2-5; 7 positions match TRBD1. The germline V gene has CDR1 SGHNT and CDR2 YYREEE (reference sequence). V was pared by 4 bases and J by 1 base, with 7 bases of the junction left unmatched. This CDR3 has 15 amino acids. The CDR3 DNA sequence: TGTGCCAGCAGCACCCCGACAGGGCTCCAAGAGACCCAGTACTTC. Its protein is CASSTPTGLQETQYF.

The J gene is TRBJ2-7, the V gene TRBV2; D is possibly TRBD1 (5 bases). CDR3 length: 21 amino acids. V was trimmed by 7 bases and J by 0 bases, leaving 34 bases between them. The germline V gene encodes CDR1 SNHLY and CDR2 FYNNEI. Here the CDR3 reads CASTNPLQGLQGSKSSYEQYF. CDR3 nucleotides: TGTGCCAGCACTAACCCGCTCCAAGGGCTTCAGGGATCTAAGAGCTCCTACGAGCAGTACTTC.

The chain joins TRBV28 to TRBJ1-5; D uncertain. Germline CDR1 reads MDHEN; CDR2 reads SYDVKM. This CDR3 comprises 12 residues. V shed 3 bases and J shed 7 bases, with 7 bases lying between them. The CDR3 DNA is TGTGCCAGCAGTTTGGCCCAACAGCCCCAGCATTTT. Amino acid sequence: CASSLAQQPQHF.

The chain employs TRBV28 and TRBJ2-7; D is unresolved. Germline lookup yields CDR1 MDHEN and CDR2 SYDVKM. Trimming shortened V by 8 bases and J by 6 bases, and 5 bases separated the two germline ends. There are 9 residues in the CDR3. The CDR3: CASGREQYF. The DNA for the CDR3 is TGTGCCAGCGGGCGCGAGCAGTACTTC.

This clone was seen more than once but under ten times. This CDR3 reads CASSLIGDREAFF. In DNA, the CDR3 is TGTGCCAGCAGTTTAATTGGTGACAGAGAAGCTTTCTTT. The gene calls are TRBV28 and TRBJ1-1; TRBD1 is a possible D gene (5 bases). The CDR3 is made up of 13 amino acids. Per the germline V gene, CDR1 is MDHEN and CDR2 is SYDVKM. The ends were cut back, 2 bases at V and 8 bases at J, with 12 bases in the middle.

The chain has TRBV7-2 and TRBJ2-7; a weak D match, TRBD2 (6 bases). With 1 base removed from V and 5 bases from J, the gap between germline ends came to 12 bases. The CDR3 totals 14 residues. Germline assignment: CDR1 SGHTA and CDR2 FQGNSA. The CDR3 reads CASSLVEGLDEQYF. The DNA of the CDR3 is TGTGCCAGCAGCTTAGTGGAGGGGTTAGACGAGCAGTACTTC.

The chain couples TRBV7-9 to TRBJ2-2; 11 bases are a match to TRBD1. With V trimmed by 6 bases and J by 5 bases, 2 bases remained unmatched. Germline V gene data show CDR1 as SEHNR and CDR2 as FQNEAQ (reference sequence). This CDR3 region has 14 residues. DNA of the CDR3: TGTGCCAGCAGGGACAGGGGGCCGACCGGGGAGCTGTTTTTT. This gives the protein CASRDRGPTGELFF.

As regards this clone: The junction does not match germline at one end; this may be a read error. This chain uses TRBV7-2 with TRBJ2-7, with unresolved D. CDR3 length: 11 amino acids. The germline V gene has CDR1 SGHTA and CDR2 FQGNSA. The CDR3 loop reads CASSPLYVQYF. The CDR3 nucleotides are TGTGCCAGCAGCCCCCTCTACGTGCAGTACTTC.

The chain uses TRBV30 and TRBJ2-1, with TRBD1 matching 7 bases. V shed 8 bases and J 5 bases; nucleotides not matched to a gene: 6. The CDR3 is 12 residues long. Germline V gives CDR1 GTSNPN, CDR2 SVGIG (reference sequence). This CDR3 reads CAAQGVHNEQFF. The CDR3 nucleotides read TGTGCCGCTCAGGGGGTCCACAATGAGCAGTTCTTC.